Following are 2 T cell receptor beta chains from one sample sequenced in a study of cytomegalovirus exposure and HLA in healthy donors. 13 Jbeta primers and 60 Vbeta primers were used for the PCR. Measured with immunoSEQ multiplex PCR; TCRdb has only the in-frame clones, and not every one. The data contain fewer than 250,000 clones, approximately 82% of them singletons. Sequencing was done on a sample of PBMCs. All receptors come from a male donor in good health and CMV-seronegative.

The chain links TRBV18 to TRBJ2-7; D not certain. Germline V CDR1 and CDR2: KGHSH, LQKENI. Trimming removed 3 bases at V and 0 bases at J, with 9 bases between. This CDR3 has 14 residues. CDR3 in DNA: TGTGCCAGCTCACCGGTACAGAGCTCCTACGAGCAGTACTTC. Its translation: CASSPVQSSYEQYF.

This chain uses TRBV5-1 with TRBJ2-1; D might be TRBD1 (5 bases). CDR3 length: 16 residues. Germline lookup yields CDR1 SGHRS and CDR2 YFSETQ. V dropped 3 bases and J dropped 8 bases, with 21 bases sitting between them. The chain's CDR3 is CASSSRLAGNFHEQFF. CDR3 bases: TGCGCCAGCAGCTCGCGTTTGGCAGGGAATTTCCATGAGCAGTTCTTC. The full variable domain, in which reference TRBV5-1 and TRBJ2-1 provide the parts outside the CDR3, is KAGVTQTPRYLIKTRGQQVTLSCSPISGHRSVSWYQQTPGQGLQFLFEYFSETQRNKGNFPGRFSGRQFSNSRSEMNVSTLELGDSALYLCASSSRLAGNFHEQFFGPGTRLTVL.